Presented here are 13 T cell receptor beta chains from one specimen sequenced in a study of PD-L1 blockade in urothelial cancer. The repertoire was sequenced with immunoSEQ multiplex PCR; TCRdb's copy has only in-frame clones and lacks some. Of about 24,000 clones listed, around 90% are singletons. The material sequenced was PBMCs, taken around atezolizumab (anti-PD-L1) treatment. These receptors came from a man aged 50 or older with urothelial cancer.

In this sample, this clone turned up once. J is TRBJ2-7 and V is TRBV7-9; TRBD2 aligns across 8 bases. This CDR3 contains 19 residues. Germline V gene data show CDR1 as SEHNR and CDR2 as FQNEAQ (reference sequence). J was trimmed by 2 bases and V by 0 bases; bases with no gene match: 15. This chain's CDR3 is CASSLALGSGKLATYEQYF. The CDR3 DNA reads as TGTGCCAGCAGCTTAGCGCTTGGTAGCGGGAAACTCGCTACCTACGAGCAGTACTTC.

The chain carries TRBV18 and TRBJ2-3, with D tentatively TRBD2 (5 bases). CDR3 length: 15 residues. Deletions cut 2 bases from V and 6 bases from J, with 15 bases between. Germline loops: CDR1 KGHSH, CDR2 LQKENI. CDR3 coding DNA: TGTGCCAGCTCACCAATATTATCAATAGCGGATACGCAGTATTTT. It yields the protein CASSPILSIADTQYF. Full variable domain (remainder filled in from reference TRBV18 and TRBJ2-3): NAGVMQNPRHLVRRRGQEARLRCSPMKGHSHVYWYRQLPEEGLKFMVYLQKENIIDESGMPKERFSAEFPKEGPSILRIQQVVRGDSAAYFCASSPILSIADTQYFGPGTRLTVL.

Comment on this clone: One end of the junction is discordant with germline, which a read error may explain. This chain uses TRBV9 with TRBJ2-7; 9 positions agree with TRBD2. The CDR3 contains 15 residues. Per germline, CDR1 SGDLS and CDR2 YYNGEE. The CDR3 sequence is CASNRAGTSSHEQYF. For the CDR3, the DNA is TGTGCCAGCAACCGCGCCGGGACTAGCTCCCACGAGCAGTACTTC.

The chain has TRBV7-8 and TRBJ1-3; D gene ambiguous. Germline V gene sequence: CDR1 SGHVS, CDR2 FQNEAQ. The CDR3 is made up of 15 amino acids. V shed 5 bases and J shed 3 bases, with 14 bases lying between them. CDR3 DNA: TGTGCCAGCAGCGAGCGGAGTGTTGGTGGAAACACCATATATTTT. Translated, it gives CASSERSVGGNTIYF.

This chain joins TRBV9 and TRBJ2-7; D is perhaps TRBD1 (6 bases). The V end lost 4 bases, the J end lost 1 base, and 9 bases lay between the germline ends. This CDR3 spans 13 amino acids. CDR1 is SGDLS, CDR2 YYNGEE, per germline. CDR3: CASSPGQSYEQYF. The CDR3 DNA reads TGTGCCAGCAGCCCCGGACAGTCCTACGAGCAGTACTTC.

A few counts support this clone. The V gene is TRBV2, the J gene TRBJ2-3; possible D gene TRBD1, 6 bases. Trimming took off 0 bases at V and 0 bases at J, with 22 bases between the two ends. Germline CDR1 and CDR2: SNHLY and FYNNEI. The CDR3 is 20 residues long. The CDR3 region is CASSEALSVWTVPSTDTQYF. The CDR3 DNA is TGTGCCAGCAGTGAAGCGTTATCTGTGTGGACAGTTCCTAGCACAGATACGCAGTATTTT.

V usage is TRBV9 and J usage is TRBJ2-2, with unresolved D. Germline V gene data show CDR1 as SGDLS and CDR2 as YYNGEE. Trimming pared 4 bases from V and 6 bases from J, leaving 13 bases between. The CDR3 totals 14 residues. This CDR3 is CASSFLLTAGELFF. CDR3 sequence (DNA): TGTGCCAGCAGCTTCCTCCTAACAGCCGGGGAGCTGTTTTTT.

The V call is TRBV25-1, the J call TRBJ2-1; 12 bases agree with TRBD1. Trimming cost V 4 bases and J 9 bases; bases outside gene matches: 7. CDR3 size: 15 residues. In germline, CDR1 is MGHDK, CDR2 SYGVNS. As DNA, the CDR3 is TGTGCCAGCAGTGTAGCCGGGACAGGGGGCCCTGAGCAGTTCTTC. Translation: CASSVAGTGGPEQFF.

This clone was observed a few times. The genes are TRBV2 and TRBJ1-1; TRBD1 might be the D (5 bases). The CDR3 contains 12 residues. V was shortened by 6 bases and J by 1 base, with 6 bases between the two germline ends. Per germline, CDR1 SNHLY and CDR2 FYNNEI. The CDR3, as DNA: TGTGCCAGCAGACAGGAGAACACTGAAGCTTTCTTT. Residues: CASRQENTEAFF.

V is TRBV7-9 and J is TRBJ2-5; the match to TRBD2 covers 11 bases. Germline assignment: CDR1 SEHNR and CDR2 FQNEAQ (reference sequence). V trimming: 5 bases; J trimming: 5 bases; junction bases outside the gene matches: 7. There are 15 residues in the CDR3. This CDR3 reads CASSPGLAGTETQYF. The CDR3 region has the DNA TGTGCCAGCAGCCCTGGACTAGCGGGCACGGAGACCCAGTACTTC.

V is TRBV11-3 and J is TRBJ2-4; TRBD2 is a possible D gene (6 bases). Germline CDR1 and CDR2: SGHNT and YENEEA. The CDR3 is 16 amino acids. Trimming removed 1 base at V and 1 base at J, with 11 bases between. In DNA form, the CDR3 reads TGTGCCAGCAGCTTAGGGGAGGCCGGTGCCAAAAACATTCAGTACTTC. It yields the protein CASSLGEAGAKNIQYF.

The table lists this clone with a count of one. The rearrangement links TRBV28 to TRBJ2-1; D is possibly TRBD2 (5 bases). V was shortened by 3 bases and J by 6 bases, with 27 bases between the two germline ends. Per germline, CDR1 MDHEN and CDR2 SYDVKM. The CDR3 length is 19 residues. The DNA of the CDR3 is TGTGCCAGCAGTTTTACAGCAGTCCGGACTCCGACTGTTTCCAATGAGCAGTTCTTC. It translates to CASSFTAVRTPTVSNEQFF.

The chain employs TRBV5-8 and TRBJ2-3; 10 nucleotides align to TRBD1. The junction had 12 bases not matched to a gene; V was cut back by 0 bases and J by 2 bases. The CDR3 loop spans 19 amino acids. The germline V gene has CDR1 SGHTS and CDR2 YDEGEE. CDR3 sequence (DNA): TGTGCCAGCAGCTTGGGCGCCCGGGACAGGGGCCGGTACACAGATACGCAGTATTTT. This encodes CASSLGARDRGRYTDTQYF.